These T cell receptor beta chains were read from a single sample in a study of shared clonotypes between healthy human individuals. Assay: immunoSEQ multiplex PCR; the TCRdb copy retains only in-frame clones and omits some. Among some 2.3 million clones listed, approximately 95% were seen once. The sequenced sample consisted of naive CD4+ T cells from PBMCs. Receptor source: a man aged 18 to 29 in good health. Some clones in this sample may be carry-over from other donors' samples. Each CDR3 is given with its conserved first and last residue. Fields, in order: V gene, J gene, D gene, clone size, CDR3 DNA, CDR3 protein. D genes are given only for firm matches. Size tells how often a clone was seen (once, few, many) or the class of an expanded clone, and some rows leave it out.

v_call: TRBV7-9; j_call: TRBJ2-6; d_call: NA; clone_size: NA; cdr3_nt: TGTGCCAGCAGCCTCTCAGCCCGGATGGTCCTGACTTTC; cdr3_aa: CASSLSARMVLTF
v_call: TRBV19; j_call: TRBJ2-2; d_call: TRBD1; clone_size: NA; cdr3_nt: TGTGCCAGTAGCTCAGTGGTCGGGACAGGGGACACCGGGGAGCTGTTTTTT; cdr3_aa: CASSSVVGTGDTGELFF
v_call: TRBV30; j_call: TRBJ1-4; d_call: NA; clone_size: NA; cdr3_nt: TGTGCCTGCCCTAATAGCGAGCGTGCAACTAATGAAAAACTGTTTTTT; cdr3_aa: CACPNSERATNEKLFF
v_call: TRBV4-1; j_call: TRBJ2-3; d_call: NA; clone_size: NA; cdr3_nt: TGCGCCAGCAGCCAAGACCTTATCACAGATACGCAGTATTTT; cdr3_aa: CASSQDLITDTQYF
v_call: TRBV1; j_call: TRBJ2-2; d_call: NA; clone_size: NA; cdr3_nt: TGCACCAGCAGCCAAGATGAGGGTACCGGGGAGCTGTTTTTT; cdr3_aa: CTSSQDEGTGELFF
v_call: TRBV6-1; j_call: TRBJ1-1; d_call: TRBD1; clone_size: NA; cdr3_nt: TGTGCCAGCAGGGTCGACCGGGACAGTGAAGCTTTCTTT; cdr3_aa: CASRVDRDSEAFF
v_call: TRBV9; j_call: TRBJ1-1; d_call: TRBD1; clone_size: NA; cdr3_nt: TGTGCCAGCAGCACCCACTGGGACAGGGGGCGGGACACTGAAGCTTTCTTT; cdr3_aa: CASSTHWDRGRDTEAFF
v_call: TRBV6-1; j_call: TRBJ1-2; d_call: NA; clone_size: NA; cdr3_nt: TGTGCCAGCAGGACTATCTATGGCTACACCTTC; cdr3_aa: CASRTIYGYTF
v_call: TRBV19; j_call: TRBJ1-5; d_call: NA; clone_size: few; cdr3_nt: TGTGCCAGTAGTGAACCAACACGGCAGCCCCAGCATTTT; cdr3_aa: CASSEPTRQPQHF
v_call: TRBV6-1; j_call: TRBJ2-3; d_call: NA; clone_size: NA; cdr3_nt: TGTGCCAGCAGTCCCATAGACCGGGGGACAGATACGCAGTATTTT; cdr3_aa: CASSPIDRGTDTQYF
v_call: TRBV7-9; j_call: TRBJ2-5; d_call: TRBD1; clone_size: NA; cdr3_nt: TGTGCCAGCAGCCGCACAGGGGGGACGGAGACCCAGTACTTC; cdr3_aa: CASSRTGGTETQYF